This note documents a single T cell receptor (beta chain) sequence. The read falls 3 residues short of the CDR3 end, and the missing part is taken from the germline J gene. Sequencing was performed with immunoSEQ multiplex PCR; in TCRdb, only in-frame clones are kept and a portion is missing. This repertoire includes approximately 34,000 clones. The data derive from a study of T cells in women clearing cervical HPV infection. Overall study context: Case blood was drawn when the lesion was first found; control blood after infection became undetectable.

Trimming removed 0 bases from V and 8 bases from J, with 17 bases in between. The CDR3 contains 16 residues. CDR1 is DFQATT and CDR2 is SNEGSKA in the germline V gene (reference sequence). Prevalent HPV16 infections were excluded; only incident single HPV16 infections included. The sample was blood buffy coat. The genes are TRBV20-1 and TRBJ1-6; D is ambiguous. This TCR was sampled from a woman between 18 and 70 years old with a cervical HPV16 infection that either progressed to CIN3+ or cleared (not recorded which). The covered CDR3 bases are TGCAGTGCTAGAGATGGTTTCGGCAGGTGGGATTCACCC. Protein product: CSARDGFGRWDSP. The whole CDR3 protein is CSARDGFGRWDSPLHF.